The present T cell receptor (beta chain) was sequenced within a study of T cell responses to AZD1222 COVID-19 vaccine. Broader study findings: Spike-specific TCR breadth and depth both grew after two AZD1222 doses. Without day 14 samples, only post-peak T cell repertoires were studied. Only six or seven AZD1222 recipients were seropositive at baseline.

Libraries were prepared by immunoSEQ multiplex PCR; TCRdb keeps only in-frame clonotypes and omits some of them. The sample holds some 200,000 clones; approximately 94% are singletons and the top ten take 1.7%. Germline lookup yields CDR1 MNHEY and CDR2 SMNVEV (reference sequence). This CDR3 region has 14 residues. V lost 3 bases and J 4 bases, leaving 12 bases between the germline ends. About this clone: The antigen remains undetermined.

This sequence joins TRBV27 and TRBJ1-1, with D perhaps matching TRBD1 (6 bases). The clonotype originates from an adult who received the MenACWY meningococcal vaccine as a control. The sample was peripheral blood, taken 28 days after the second dose of the MenACWY control vaccine. CDR3 sequence reads: CASSLQGRSTEAFF. In DNA, the CDR3 is TGTGCCAGCAGTTTGCAGGGGCGGAGCACTGAAGCTTTCTTT.